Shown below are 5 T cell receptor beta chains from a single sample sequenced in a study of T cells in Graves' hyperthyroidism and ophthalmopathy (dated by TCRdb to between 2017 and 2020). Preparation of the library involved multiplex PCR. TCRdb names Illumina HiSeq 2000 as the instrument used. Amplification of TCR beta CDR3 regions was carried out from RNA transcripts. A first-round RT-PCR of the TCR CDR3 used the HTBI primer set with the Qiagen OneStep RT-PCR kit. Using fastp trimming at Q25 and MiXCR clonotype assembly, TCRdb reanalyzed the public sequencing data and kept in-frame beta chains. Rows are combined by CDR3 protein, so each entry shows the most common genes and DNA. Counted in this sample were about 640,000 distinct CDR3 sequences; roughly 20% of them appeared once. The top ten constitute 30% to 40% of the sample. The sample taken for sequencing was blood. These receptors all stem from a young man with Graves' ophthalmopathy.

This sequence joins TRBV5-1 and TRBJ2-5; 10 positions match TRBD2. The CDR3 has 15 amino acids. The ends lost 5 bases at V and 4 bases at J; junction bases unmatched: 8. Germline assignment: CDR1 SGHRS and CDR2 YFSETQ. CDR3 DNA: TGCGCCAGCAGACTAGCGGGATTTAGAGGAGAGACCCAGTACTTC. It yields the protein CASRLAGFRGETQYF.

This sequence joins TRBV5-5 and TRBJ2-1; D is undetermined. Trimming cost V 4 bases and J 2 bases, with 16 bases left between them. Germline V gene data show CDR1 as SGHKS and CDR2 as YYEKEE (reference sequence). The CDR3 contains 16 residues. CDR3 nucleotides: TGTGCCAGCAGCCGACCGGCGGAACCCACCTACAATGAGCAGTTCTTC. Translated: CASSRPAEPTYNEQFF.

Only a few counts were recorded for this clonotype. The CDR3 DNA reads as TGTGCCAGCGGACTAGCGGGGTGGTACACAGATACGCAGTATTTT. It encodes CASGLAGWYTDTQYF. This chain uses TRBV6-2 or TRBV6-3 with TRBJ2-3, with TRBD2 identical over 12 bases. The germline gives CDR1 MNHEY, CDR2 SVGEGT. V shed 8 bases and J 2 bases; nucleotides not matched to a gene: 5. The CDR3 sequence is 15 residues long.

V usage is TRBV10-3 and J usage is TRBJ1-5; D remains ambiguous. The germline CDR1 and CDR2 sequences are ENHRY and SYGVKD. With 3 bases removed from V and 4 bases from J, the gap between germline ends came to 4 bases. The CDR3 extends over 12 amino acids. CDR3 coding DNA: TGTGCCATCAGTGACAAGAATCAGCCCCAGCATTTT. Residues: CAISDKNQPQHF.

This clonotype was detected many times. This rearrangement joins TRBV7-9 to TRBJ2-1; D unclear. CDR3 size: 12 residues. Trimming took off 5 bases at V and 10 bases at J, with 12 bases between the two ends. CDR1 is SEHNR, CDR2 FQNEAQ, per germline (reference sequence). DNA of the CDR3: TGTGCCAGCAGCCCCGGGCTCATCGAGCAGTTCTTC. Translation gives CASSPGLIEQFF. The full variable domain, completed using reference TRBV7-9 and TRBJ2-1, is DTGVSQNPRHKITKRGQNVTFRCDPISEHNRLYWYRQTLGQGPEFLTYFQNEAQLEKSRLLSDRFSAERPKGSFSTLEIQRTEQGDSAMYLCASSPGLIEQFFGPGTRLTVL.